This TCR beta chain was identified during a study of vaccination and CD4 T cells after COVID-19. This clonotype was seen more than once but under ten times. Its matching antigen is unknown. Trimming took off 2 bases at V and 5 bases at J, with 19 bases between the two ends. The CDR3 totals 18 residues. Germline V gene data show CDR1 as SGHTA and CDR2 as FQGNSA. Oncomine TCR Beta short-read sequencing was applied to DNA from cultured CD4+ T cells. TCRdb passed the PCR reads through MiXCR, listing each CDR3 protein once. Of approximately 15,000 distinct CDR3 sequences in the sample, less than 65% were seen once. Treatment here: approximately nine-day PBMC culture with coronavirus spike peptide pools or control peptides (ViraFEST assay).

V and J are TRBV7-2 and TRBJ1-6; D remains unclear. The receptor comes from a human donor who had recovered from COVID-19. Material: CD4+ T cells from blood, cultured in vitro, obtained before SARS-CoV-2 vaccination. CDR3 region: CASSLMDAVAPNNSPLHF. CDR3 DNA sequence: TGTGCCAGCAGCTTAATGGATGCAGTTGCTCCAAATAATTCACCCCTCCACTTT.